These T cell receptor beta chains were read from a single sample in a study of post-analysis software for immune sequencing data. MiXCR, applied by TCRdb to the PCR reads, yields one record per CDR3 protein. The sample consists of 450,000 or so distinct CDR3 sequences, roughly 45% of them appearing once. The specimen was blood. All receptors derive from a girl aged 5 to 17 with multiple sclerosis. Each CDR3 is given with its conserved first and last residue. A D gene is named only where the DNA matches it firmly. Only some rows state a clone size, as once, few, many or a class for expanded clones.

D | J | size | V | CDR3 | DNA
TRBD1 | TRBJ2-2 | . | TRBV11-1 | CASSLVLFGQGAKVGTGELFF | TGTGCCAGCAGCTTAGTATTATTCGGACAGGGGGCAAAGGTCGGCACCGGGGAGCTGTTTTTT
. | TRBJ2-7 | few | TRBV28 | CASRLAQEAYEQYF | TGTGCCAGCAGGTTAGCGCAGGAAGCCTACGAGCAGTACTTC
TRBD2 | TRBJ2-7 | . | TRBV10-2 | CASRASGVYEQYF | TGCGCCAGCAGGGCTAGCGGGGTCTACGAGCAGTACTTC
TRBD2 | TRBJ2-4 | . | TRBV20-1 | CSAGTSGRGAKNIQYF | TGCAGTGCCGGGACTAGCGGGAGGGGGGCCAAAAACATTCAGTACTTC
TRBD2 | TRBJ2-3 | . | TRBV28 | CASSPFSGRPLTDTQYF | TGTGCCAGCAGTCCGTTTAGCGGGAGGCCCCTCACAGATACGCAGTATTTT
. | TRBJ2-7 | . | TRBV20-1 | CSARDQVSGYYERYF | TGCAGTGCTAGAGATCAGGTTAGCGGATACTACGAGCGGTACTTC
TRBD2 | TRBJ2-1 | few | TRBV4-2 | CASSQLTSPNSYNEQFF | TGTGCCAGCAGCCAACTGACTAGCCCCAACTCCTACAATGAGCAGTTCTTC
. | TRBJ1-4 | . | TRBV6-5 | CATCRDPNPTNEKLFF | TGTGCCACTTGCCGGGACCCAAATCCAACTAATGAAAAACTGTTTTTT
. | TRBJ2-5 | . | TRBV6-1 | CASSEFTRETQYF | TGTGCCAGCAGTGAATTCACTAGGGAGACCCAGTACTTC
. | TRBJ2-1 | many | TRBV5-1 | CASSAAGAYNEQFF | TGCGCCAGCAGCGCCGCAGGGGCCTACAATGAGCAGTTCTTC
. | TRBJ2-5 | . | TRBV3-1 | CASSQELVLETQYF | TGTGCCAGCAGCCAGGAACTAGTTCTGGAGACCCAGTACTTC
. | TRBJ2-5 | . | TRBV29-1 | CSVDRLRGGETQYF | TGCAGCGTTGATCGTTTGAGGGGAGGAGAGACCCAGTACTTC
TRBD2 | TRBJ2-7 | . | TRBV6-5 | CASSYLTSGNHEQYF | TGTGCCAGCAGTTACTTGACTAGCGGGAACCACGAGCAGTACTTC
TRBD1 | TRBJ1-2 | . | TRBV28 | CASSLIRGQGDYGYTF | TGTGCCAGCAGTTTAATCCGAGGACAGGGCGACTATGGCTACACCTTC
. | TRBJ2-1 | . | TRBV5-1 | CASSQDDDYNEQFF | TGCGCCAGCAGCCAAGACGACGACTACAATGAGCAGTTCTTC
TRBD1 | TRBJ2-7 | few | TRBV19 | CASSISAFGRGQGSYEQYF | TGTGCCAGTAGTATAAGCGCCTTTGGACGGGGACAGGGCTCCTACGAGCAGTACTTC
. | TRBJ2-7 | once | TRBV4-1 | CASSQPDRPEQYF | TGCGCCAGCAGCCAACCCGACAGGCCCGAGCAGTACTTC
. | TRBJ1-1 | . | TRBV20-1 | CSASDFRTVNTEAFF | TGCAGTGCTAGTGATTTTCGTACGGTTAACACTGAAGCTTTCTTT
TRBD1 | TRBJ1-2 | many | TRBV4-2 | CASSQGGQGAIGYTF | TGTGCCAGCAGCCAAGGGGGACAGGGGGCTATTGGCTACACCTTC
TRBD2 | TRBJ2-3 | few | TRBV27 | CASRGGRAKDTQYF | TGTGCCAGCAGGGGCGGGAGGGCCAAGGATACGCAGTATTTT
. | TRBJ2-7 | few | TRBV7-2 | CASSSLTSREQYF | TGTGCCAGCAGCTCACTGACCAGTCGCGAGCAGTACTTC
. | TRBJ2-1 | . | TRBV6-5 | CASSPLSEDNEQFF | TGTGCCAGCAGCCCGCTTAGCGAGGACAATGAGCAGTTCTTC
. | TRBJ1-1 | . | TRBV29-1 | CSVGRTDTEAFF | TGCAGCGTTGGGAGGACAGACACTGAAGCTTTCTTT
TRBD2 | TRBJ2-1 | . | TRBV28 | CASNPPRLAGGPPSYNEQFF | TGTGCCAGCAACCCCCCTCGGCTAGCGGGAGGGCCCCCGTCCTACAATGAGCAGTTCTTC
. | TRBJ2-1 | . | TRBV12-5 | CASAPDSYNEQFF | TGTGCTAGTGCACCGGACAGCTACAATGAGCAGTTCTTC
TRBD2 | TRBJ2-5 | once | TRBV20-1 | CSASRLAGGPQTQYF | TGCAGTGCTAGCCGACTAGCGGGAGGGCCCCAGACCCAGTACTTC
. | TRBJ2-4 | few | TRBV28 | CASSLVGPAEGIQYF | TGTGCCAGCAGTTTAGTTGGGCCAGCAGAGGGCATTCAGTACTTC
. | TRBJ2-1 | . | TRBV6-5 | CASSSLLAFSYNEQFF | TGTGCCAGCAGTTCCCTCCTAGCGTTTTCCTACAATGAGCAGTTCTTC
TRBD2 | TRBJ2-1 | . | TRBV12-3/TRBV12-4 | CVSSLLAANNEQFF | TGTGTCAGCAGTTTGCTAGCGGCAAACAATGAGCAGTTCTTC
. | TRBJ1-2 | . | TRBV9 | CASSVRAGSYGYTF | TGTGCCAGCAGCGTACGCGCAGGGTCCTATGGCTACACCTTC
. | TRBJ2-4 | . | TRBV12-3/TRBV12-4 | CASSLSNSQNIQYF | TGTGCCAGCAGTTTATCAAACAGCCAAAACATTCAGTACTTC
. | TRBJ2-7 | few | TRBV5-1 | CASNGTGPYEQYF | TGCGCCAGCAACGGGACCGGGCCCTACGAGCAGTACTTC
. | TRBJ2-5 | . | TRBV28 | CASSLTGIRSPQETQYF | TGTGCCAGCAGTTTAACCGGGATTCGAAGCCCACAAGAGACCCAGTACTTC
. | TRBJ2-1 | . | TRBV7-2 | CASSTTGSTDIGFF | TGTGCCAGCAGCACGACCGGTTCCACCGATATCGGGTTCTTC
. | TRBJ2-7 | . | TRBV29-1 | CSVDQGRGYNEQYF | TGCAGCGTTGATCAGGGCCGGGGATACAATGAGCAGTACTTC
. | TRBJ1-1 | once | TRBV5-1 | CASSLAQGRNTEAFF | TGCGCCAGCAGCTTGGCCCAAGGACGGAACACTGAAGCTTTCTTT
. | TRBJ2-5 | few | TRBV7-9 | CASKDMGKETQYF | TGTGCCAGCAAGGATATGGGGAAAGAGACCCAGTACTTC
. | TRBJ1-2 | . | TRBV4-3 | CASSQGLVTENYGYTF | TGCGCCAGCAGCCAAGGGCTCGTAACAGAAAACTATGGCTACACCTTC
. | TRBJ1-2 | few | TRBV6-5 | CASSSYRDGYTF | TGTGCCAGCAGTTCGTACAGGGATGGCTACACCTTC
TRBD1 | TRBJ2-2 | . | TRBV20-1 | CSASRTGFPNMNTGELFF | TGCAGTGCTAGTCGGACAGGGTTTCCGAACATGAACACCGGGGAGCTGTTTTTT